Listed here are 12 T cell receptor beta chains from one sample, sequenced in a study of shared clonotypes between healthy human individuals. Naive-designated CD8 cells lacked CD45RO, were positively enriched for CCR7, and omitted terminally differentiated effector memory CD45RA+ cells. Profiling relied on immunoSEQ multiplex PCR, and the TCRdb table lists in-frame clones only, not all of them. This table has about 2.1 million clones, 90% to 95% appearing once. The sample comprised naive CD8+ T cells from PBMCs. Every receptor here comes from a man between 18 and 35 years old in good health. Some clones in this sample may be carry-over from other donors' samples.

V gene TRBV7-9 combines with J gene TRBJ2-2; maybe TRBD1 (5 bases). The CDR3 runs 15 residues. V lost 5 bases and J 0 bases, leaving 10 bases between the germline ends. Germline values: CDR1 SEHNR, CDR2 FQNEAQ (reference sequence). DNA for the CDR3: TGTGCCAGCAGCCCTACGACAGCGAACACCGGGGAGCTGTTTTTT. Protein: CASSPTTANTGELFF.

V gene TRBV6-6 combines with J gene TRBJ1-5; D is undetermined. The CDR3 sequence is 13 residues long. Per the germline V gene, CDR1 is MNHNY and CDR2 is SVGAGI (reference sequence). Trimming removed 4 bases from V and 5 bases from J, with 9 bases in between. The CDR3 nucleotides are TGTGCCAGCAGTTTCCCCGCCTATCAGCCCCAGCATTTT. Amino acids: CASSFPAYQPQHF.

V is TRBV7-9 and J is TRBJ2-7; 7 bases line up with TRBD2. The J segment lost 5 bases and the V segment lost 0 bases, leaving 7 bases of the junction unmatched. Per germline, CDR1 SEHNR and CDR2 FQNEAQ (reference sequence). CDR3 length: 15 residues. The CDR3 coding sequence is TGTGCCAGCAGCTTAGCGGGGGGGAGTGACGACGAGCAGTACTTC. This gives the protein CASSLAGGSDDEQYF.

V and J are TRBV13 and TRBJ2-7; D ambiguous. This CDR3 contains 15 residues. Germline V gives CDR1 PRHDT, CDR2 FYEKMQ (reference sequence). V lost 2 bases and J lost 4, with 15 bases in between. The CDR3 loop is CASSLRSDTFYEQYF. CDR3 DNA: TGTGCCAGCAGCTTAAGGTCAGATACGTTTTACGAGCAGTACTTC.

In its sample, this clone was seen once. The same CDR3 can be traced to other DNA sequences in this sample. The CDR3 DNA sequence: TGCGCCAGCAGCTTGCAGGGCTCCTACGAGCAGTACTTC. Protein product: CASSLQGSYEQYF. The J gene is TRBJ2-7, the V gene TRBV5-1, with D possibly TRBD1 on 5 matching bases. Trimming stripped 1 base from V and 0 bases from J, with 5 bases between. Germline CDR1 is SGHRS and CDR2 is YFSETQ. This CDR3 has 13 residues.

This chain links TRBV27 with TRBJ1-2, with D possibly TRBD1 on 5 matching bases. V was shortened by 3 bases and J by 6 bases, with 11 bases between the two germline ends. Germline-derived CDR1 and CDR2 are MNHEY and SMNVEV (reference sequence). CDR3 length: 13 residues. Here the CDR3 DNA reads TGTGCCAGCAGTTTTGGGGGGAGGAATGGCTACACCTTC. Amino acids: CASSFGGRNGYTF.

The V gene is TRBV5-1, the J gene TRBJ1-1; D remains unclear. V lost 0 bases and J 0 bases, leaving 9 bases between the germline ends. The CDR3 loop spans 15 amino acids. Germline CDR1 reads SGHRS; CDR2 reads YFSETQ. The CDR3 bases are TGCGCCAGCAGCTTGGGAGAGAATTTGAACACTGAAGCTTTCTTT. Amino acids: CASSLGENLNTEAFF.

This chain joins TRBV7-2 and TRBJ2-5; 7 bases agree with TRBD2. After removal of 5 bases from V and 1 base from J, the junction contained 4 bases not matched to a gene. CDR1 is SGHTA, CDR2 FQGNSA, per germline. CDR3 length: 14 amino acids. The CDR3 DNA follows: TGTGCCAGCAGCCCGTGGACTAGCCAAGAGACCCAGTACTTC. Residues: CASSPWTSQETQYF.

This chain uses TRBV27 with TRBJ2-1; 8 bases align to TRBD2. V was clipped by 5 bases and J by 0 bases; unmatched bases: 9. Germline CDR1 MNHEY, CDR2 SMNVEV (reference sequence). The CDR3 consists of 17 residues. The CDR3 protein is CASSPEPGTSSYNEQFF. CDR3 DNA: TGTGCCAGCAGTCCTGAACCTGGGACTAGCTCCTACAATGAGCAGTTCTTC.

The genes are TRBV6-1 and TRBJ1-1, with D possibly being TRBD1 (5 bases). This CDR3 comprises 15 residues. Deletions cut 5 bases from V and 5 bases from J, with 18 bases between. CDR1 is MNHNS and CDR2 is SASEGT in the germline V gene. The CDR3 DNA follows: TGTGCCAGCAGTTCCACGGTGCTGGGGGGGACTGAAGCTTTCTTT. This translates into CASSSTVLGGTEAFF.

This chain connects TRBV19 to TRBJ1-1; TRBD1 is a possible D gene (5 bases). Germline V gene sequence: CDR1 LNHDA, CDR2 SQIVND (reference sequence). This CDR3 comprises 13 residues. The V and J ends lost 6 bases and 4 bases respectively, with 12 bases between them. DNA of the CDR3: TGTGCCAGTAGCCTGATGGGGGGCACTGAAGCTTTCTTT. Translation: CASSLMGGTEAFF.

The genes are TRBV4-1 and TRBJ2-2; 10 bases line up with TRBD2. After removal of 2 bases from V and 4 bases from J, the junction contained 7 bases not matched to a gene. This CDR3 is built from 17 residues. Germline V CDR1 and CDR2: MGHRA, YSYEKL. The CDR3 protein is CASSQLSGRRTTGELFF. CDR3 DNA sequence: TGCGCCAGCAGCCAACTTAGCGGGAGGAGGACCACCGGGGAGCTGTTTTTT.